A single sample gave rise to the 13 T cell receptor beta chains below, sequenced in a study of blood T cells in healthy people across ages. A second roughly 6 to 11 cycle PCR used barcoded and J-beta primers. TCRdb fed the 5' RACE reads into MiXCR, producing one record per CDR3 protein. The data show 600,000 to 900,000 distinct CDR3 sequences, roughly 24% seen once. This sample also appeared in a second study, on T cells of mothers and their children.

Sequenced sample: blood. The receptors originated from a boy under 18 in good health.

V and J are TRBV7-2 and TRBJ1-6, with D maybe TRBD1 (6 bases). V was pared by 5 bases and J by 10 bases, with 15 bases between. CDR1 and CDR2 (germline): SGHTA, FQGNSA. CDR3 length: 14 residues. CDR3 DNA sequence: TGTGCCAGCAGCCCAGGGGAGGGGTCATCACCCCTCCACTTT. It translates to CASSPGEGSSPLHF.

As regards this clonotype: Germline is not matched at one junction end, which may reflect a read error. V usage is TRBV5-1 and J usage is TRBJ2-5, with D unclear. The DNA end favors TRBJ2-1, so the J call may be wrong. Germline V gene sequence: CDR1 SGHRS, CDR2 YFSETQ. This CDR3 has 11 amino acids. The CDR3 DNA sequence: TGCGCCAGCAACTTGGCGTATGAGCAGTTCTTC. Translation gives CASNLAYEQFF.

The V call is TRBV20-1, the J call TRBJ2-5; D is possibly TRBD2 (5 bases). The V and J ends lost 0 bases and 5 bases respectively, with 10 bases between them. The germline CDR1 and CDR2 sequences are DFQATT and SNEGSKA (reference sequence). This CDR3 comprises 13 residues. This CDR3 is CSAREPSFETQYF. The CDR3 coding sequence is TGCAGTGCTAGAGAGCCTAGCTTTGAGACCCAGTACTTC.

This clonotype was seen a handful of times. This rearrangement joins TRBV14 to TRBJ2-5; weak D call: TRBD2 (6 bases). This CDR3 is built from 15 residues. Germline CDR1 SGHDN, CDR2 FVKESK. Trimming cost V 2 bases and J 2 bases, with 12 bases left between them. The CDR3 loop is CASSQWSGSQETQYF. The CDR3 DNA is TGTGCCAGCAGCCAATGGAGCGGGTCACAAGAGACCCAGTACTTC.

This clonotype turned up a few times. As DNA, the CDR3 is TGTGCCAGCAGTTTTCAGGCAGGGACGGGACAGCCCCAGCATTTT. It is translated as CASSFQAGTGQPQHF. The chain carries TRBV12-3 or TRBV12-4 and TRBJ1-5, with TRBD1 as a possible D gene (5 bases). Trimming pared 3 bases from V and 7 bases from J, leaving 16 bases between. CDR3 length: 15 amino acids.

V gene TRBV6-2 or TRBV6-3 combines with J gene TRBJ2-2; D might be TRBD1 (6 bases). Trimming stripped 5 bases from V and 4 bases from J, with 14 bases between. There are 15 residues in the CDR3. CDR1 and CDR2 from the germline V gene are MNHEY and SVGEGT. The CDR3 region is CASSLRGSGTGELFF. The CDR3 bases are TGTGCCAGCAGTCTTAGGGGGTCCGGCACCGGGGAGCTGTTTTTT.

In DNA form, the CDR3 reads TGTGCCAGCAGTTTGCTGGTATCTGGGGCCAACGTCCTGACTTTC. It is translated as CASSLLVSGANVLTF. The chain has TRBV28 and TRBJ2-6; no definite D call. CDR1 and CDR2 (germline): MDHEN, SYDVKM. This CDR3 contains 15 residues. Deletions cut 3 bases from V and 1 base from J, with 7 bases between.

This sequence joins TRBV10-2 and TRBJ1-1; D gene unclear. This CDR3 comprises 13 residues. CDR1 WSHSY and CDR2 SAAADI come from the germline V gene. With 6 bases removed from V and 0 bases from J, the gap between germline ends came to 8 bases. CDR3 nucleotide sequence: TGCGCCAGCAGGATTGGACTGAACACTGAAGCTTTCTTT. Translated, it gives CASRIGLNTEAFF.

The V and J genes are TRBV7-2 and TRBJ2-5; D tentatively fits TRBD1 or TRBD2 (5 bases each). The V end was cut by 5 bases, the J end by 0 bases, with 16 bases between. CDR3 length: 16 amino acids. CDR1 SGHTA and CDR2 FQGNSA come from the germline V gene. This CDR3 is CASSTSGTRYQETQYF. CDR3 nucleotides: TGTGCCAGCAGCACATCCGGGACGAGGTACCAAGAGACCCAGTACTTC.

This chain uses TRBV7-6 with TRBJ2-2; no clear D gene. The V gene's germline CDR1 is SGHVS and CDR2 FNYEAQ. CDR3 size: 13 residues. Trimming cost V 5 bases and J 3 bases, with 7 bases left between them. The DNA of the CDR3 is TGTGCCAGCAGCCAGACTGACACCGGGGAGCTGTTTTTT. It translates to CASSQTDTGELFF.

Ten or more counts support this clonotype. This chain links TRBV5-1 with TRBJ1-3, with 7 bases that match TRBD1. This CDR3 is 14 amino acids long. The V gene's germline CDR1 is SGHRS and CDR2 YFSETQ. J was trimmed by 2 bases and V by 2 bases; bases with no gene match: 1. The CDR3, as DNA: TGCGCCAGCAGCTTCGGACAGGCTGGAAACACCATATATTTT. Its protein product is CASSFGQAGNTIYF.

This clonotype was seen once. The rearrangement joins TRBV6-6 to TRBJ2-6; 7 positions agree with TRBD1. This CDR3 is 16 amino acids long. Trimming cost V 0 bases and J 4 bases; bases outside gene matches: 3. Germline CDR1 MNHNY, CDR2 SVGAGI (reference sequence). CDR3 in DNA: TGTGCCAGCAGTTACTCCACAGGGGCAGGGGCCAACGTCCTGACTTTC. Translating gives CASSYSTGAGANVLTF.

The sample holds many counts of this clonotype. V and J are TRBV7-3 and TRBJ2-2, with 8 bases matching TRBD2. Trimming cost V 4 bases and J 5 bases; bases outside gene matches: 3. The V gene's germline CDR1 is SGHTA and CDR2 FQGTGA. The CDR3 contains 14 residues. CDR3 DNA: TGTGCCAGCAGCTCGGGACTAGAAACCGGGGAGCTGTTTTTT. It translates to CASSSGLETGELFF. Looking up the rest from reference TRBV7-3 and TRBJ2-2 gives the full variable domain: GAGVSQTPSNKVTEKGKYVELRCDPISGHTALYWYRQSLGQGPEFLIYFQGTGAADDSGLPNDRFFAVRPEGSVSTLKIQRTERGDSAVYLCASSSGLETGELFFGEGSRLTVL.